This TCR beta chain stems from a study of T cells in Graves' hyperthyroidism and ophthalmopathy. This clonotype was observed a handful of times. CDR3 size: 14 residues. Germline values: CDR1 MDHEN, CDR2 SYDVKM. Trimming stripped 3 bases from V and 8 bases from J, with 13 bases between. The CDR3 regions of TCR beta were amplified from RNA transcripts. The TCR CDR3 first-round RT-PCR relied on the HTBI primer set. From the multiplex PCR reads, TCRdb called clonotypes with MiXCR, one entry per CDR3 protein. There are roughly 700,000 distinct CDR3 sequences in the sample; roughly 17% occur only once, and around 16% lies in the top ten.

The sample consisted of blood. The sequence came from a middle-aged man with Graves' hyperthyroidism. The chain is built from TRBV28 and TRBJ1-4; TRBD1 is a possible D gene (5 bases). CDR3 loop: CASSFFQGGEKLFF. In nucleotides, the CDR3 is TGTGCCAGCAGTTTCTTCCAGGGTGGCGAAAAACTGTTTTTT.